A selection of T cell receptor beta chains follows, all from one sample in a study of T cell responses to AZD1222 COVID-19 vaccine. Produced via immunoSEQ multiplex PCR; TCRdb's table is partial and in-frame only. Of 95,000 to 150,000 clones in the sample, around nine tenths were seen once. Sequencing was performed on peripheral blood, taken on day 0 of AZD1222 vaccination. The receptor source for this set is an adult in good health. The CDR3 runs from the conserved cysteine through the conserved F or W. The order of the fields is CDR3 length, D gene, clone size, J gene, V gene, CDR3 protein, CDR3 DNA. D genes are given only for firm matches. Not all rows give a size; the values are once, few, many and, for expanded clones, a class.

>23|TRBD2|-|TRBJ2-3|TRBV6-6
CASSLSNAGTSGGVRPSTDTQYF
TGTGCCAGCAGTCTCTCCAACGCCGGGACTAGCGGGGGGGTCCGCCCTAGCACAGATACGCAGTATTTT
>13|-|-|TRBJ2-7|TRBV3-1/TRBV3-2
CASSQAGTYEQYF
TGTGCCAGCAGCCAAGCGGGGACCTACGAGCAGTACTTC
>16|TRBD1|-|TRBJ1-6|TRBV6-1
CASSEYGQASNSPLHF
TGTGCCAGCAGTGAATACGGACAGGCGAGCAATTCACCCCTCCACTTT
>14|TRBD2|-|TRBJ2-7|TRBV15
CATSRELARYEQYF
TGTGCCACCAGCAGAGAACTAGCGCGTTACGAGCAGTACTTC
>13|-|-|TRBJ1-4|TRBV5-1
CASSLANFEKLFF
TGCGCCAGCAGCTTGGCCAATTTTGAAAAACTGTTTTTT
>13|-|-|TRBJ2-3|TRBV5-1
CASSLGLVDTQYF
TGCGCCAGCAGCTTGGGACTAGTAGATACGCAGTATTTT
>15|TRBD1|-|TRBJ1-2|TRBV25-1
CASSETGGGFYGYTF
TGTGCCAGCAGTGAAACAGGGGGGGGCTTTTACGGCTACACCTTC
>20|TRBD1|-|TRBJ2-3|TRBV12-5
CASGLTPGTGLPQSTDTQYF
TGTGCTAGTGGTTTGACCCCCGGGACAGGGTTGCCCCAAAGTACAGATACGCAGTATTTT
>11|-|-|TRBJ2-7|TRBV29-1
CSVLDNYEQYF
TGCAGCGTTCTAGACAACTACGAGCAGTACTTC
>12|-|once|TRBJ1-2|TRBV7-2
CASTAFGYGYTF
TGTGCCAGCACGGCCTTTGGTTATGGCTACACCTTC
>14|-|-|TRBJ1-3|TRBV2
CASSWTFSGNTIYF
TGTGCCAGCAGCTGGACTTTCTCTGGAAACACCATATATTTT
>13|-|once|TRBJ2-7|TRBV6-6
CASQDTANYEQYF
TGTGCCAGTCAAGACACGGCAAACTACGAGCAGTACTTC
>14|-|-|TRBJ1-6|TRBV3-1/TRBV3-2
CASRTSSYNSPLHF
TGTGCCAGCAGGACGAGCTCCTATAATTCACCCCTCCACTTT
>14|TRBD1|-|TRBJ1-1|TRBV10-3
CAIGGDRLNTEAFF
TGTGCCATCGGGGGGGACAGGTTGAACACTGAAGCTTTCTTT
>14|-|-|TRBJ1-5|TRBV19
CASRWAGGNQPQHF
TGTGCCAGTAGGTGGGCGGGAGGGAATCAGCCCCAGCATTTT
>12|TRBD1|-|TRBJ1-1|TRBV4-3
CASSFDRGQAFF
TGCGCCAGCAGCTTTGACAGGGGGCAAGCTTTCTTT
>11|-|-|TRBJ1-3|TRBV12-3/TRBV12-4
CASTTGNTIYF
TGTGCCAGCACGACAGGAAACACCATATATTTT
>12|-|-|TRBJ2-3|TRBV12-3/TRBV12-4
CASSQGADTQYF
TGTGCCAGCAGTCAGGGAGCAGATACGCAGTATTTT
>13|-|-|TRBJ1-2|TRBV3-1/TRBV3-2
CASSQGMNYGYTF
TGTGCCAGCAGCCAAGGTATGAACTATGGCTACACCTTC
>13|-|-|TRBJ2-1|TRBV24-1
CATSDQSRGEQFF
TGTGCCACCAGTGACCAAAGTCGGGGTGAGCAGTTCTTC
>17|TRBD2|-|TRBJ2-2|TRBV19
CASSKRSGTSEDGELFF
TGTGCCAGTAGTAAAAGGTCGGGGACTAGCGAAGACGGGGAGCTGTTTTTT
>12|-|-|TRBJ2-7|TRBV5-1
CASSLIGDEQYF
TGCGCCAGCAGCTTGATCGGTGACGAGCAGTACTTC
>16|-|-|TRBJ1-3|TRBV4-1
CASSHETDISGNTIYF
TGCGCCAGCAGCCATGAAACGGACATCTCTGGAAACACCATATATTTT
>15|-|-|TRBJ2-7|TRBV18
CASSRTASTPYEQYF
TGTGCCAGCTCACGAACGGCCTCAACACCCTACGAGCAGTACTTC
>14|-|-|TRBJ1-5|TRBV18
CASSRGGINQPQHF
TGTGCCAGCTCCCGAGGGGGGATCAATCAGCCCCAGCATTTT
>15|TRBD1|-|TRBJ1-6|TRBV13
CASSFAGQGNSPLHF
TGTGCCAGCAGCTTCGCTGGACAGGGGAATTCACCCCTCCACTTT
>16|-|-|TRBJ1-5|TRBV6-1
CASSARQVVRGQPQHF
TGTGCCAGCAGTGCCCGCCAAGTTGTTAGGGGACAGCCCCAGCATTTT
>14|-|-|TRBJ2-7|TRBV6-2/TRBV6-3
CASSYRDTAYEQYF
TGTGCCAGCAGTTACCGGGACACAGCCTACGAGCAGTACTTC
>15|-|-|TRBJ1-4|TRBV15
CATSRESTGFEKLFF
TGTGCCACCAGCAGAGAAAGTACCGGGTTTGAAAAACTGTTTTTT
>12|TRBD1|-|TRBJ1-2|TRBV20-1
CSASRTGLGYTF
TGCAGTGCCAGTAGGACAGGGTTGGGCTACACCTTC
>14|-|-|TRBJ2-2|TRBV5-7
CASSLDDPIRALFF
TGTGCCAGCAGCCTCGATGACCCTATAAGAGCGCTGTTTTTT
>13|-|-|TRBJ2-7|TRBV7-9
CASSLAGPYEQYF
TGTGCCAGCAGCTTAGCGGGCCCCTACGAGCAGTACTTC
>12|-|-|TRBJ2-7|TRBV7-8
CASSLVYGEQYF
TGTGCCAGCAGCTTAGTATATGGCGAGCAGTACTTC
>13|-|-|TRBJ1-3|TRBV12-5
CASGLARGDTIYF
TGTGCTAGTGGTTTGGCAAGGGGTGACACCATATATTTT
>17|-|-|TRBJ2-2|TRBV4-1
CASSRRPGTWDTGELFF
TGCGCCAGCAGCCGACGTCCCGGGACCTGGGACACCGGGGAGCTGTTTTTT
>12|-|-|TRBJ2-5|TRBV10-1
CASSTGQETQYF
TGCGCCAGCAGCACAGGGCAAGAGACCCAGTACTTC
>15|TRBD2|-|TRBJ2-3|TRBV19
CASATSGGSTDTQYF
TGTGCCAGTGCGACTAGCGGGGGGTCCACAGATACGCAGTATTTT
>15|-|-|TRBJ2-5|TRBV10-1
CASSVREGHQETQYF
TGCGCCAGCAGTGTCCGGGAAGGGCACCAAGAGACCCAGTACTTC
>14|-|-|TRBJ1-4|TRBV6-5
CASSYSNGREKLFF
TGTGCCAGCAGTTACTCGAACGGGAGGGAAAAACTGTTTTTT
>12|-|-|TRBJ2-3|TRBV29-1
CSVELGGNTQYF
TGCAGCGTTGAACTCGGGGGAAATACGCAGTATTTT
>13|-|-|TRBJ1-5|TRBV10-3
CAITTDSNQPQHF
TGTGCCATCACTACGGACAGTAATCAGCCCCAGCATTTT
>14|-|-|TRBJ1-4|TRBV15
CATSRTSSNEKLFF
TGTGCCACCAGCAGGACCTCTTCTAATGAAAAACTGTTTTTT